Presented here are 23 T cell receptor beta chains from one specimen sequenced in a study of control samples from healthy donors and cancer patients. Here immunoSEQ multiplex PCR was the method, and the copy in TCRdb shows in-frame clones only, minus some. The sample consists of over 85,000 clones, around 84% of them appearing once. Input material: PBMCs. All receptors come from a man between 65 and 85 years old with lung cancer.

The rearrangement links TRBV2 to TRBJ1-1; no firm D call. This CDR3 region has 14 residues. With 5 bases removed from V and 4 bases from J, the gap between germline ends came to 14 bases. Per germline, CDR1 SNHLY and CDR2 FYNNEI. The DNA of the CDR3 is TGTGCCAGCAGTCCCACTTTAGCTGGCACTGAAGCTTTCTTT. As protein: CASSPTLAGTEAFF.

This clone was detected only once. The rearrangement links TRBV5-1 to TRBJ2-6; D is undetermined. CDR3 length: 14 amino acids. Per germline, CDR1 SGHRS and CDR2 YFSETQ. Trimming took 3 bases from V and 0 from J, leaving 4 bases between them. The CDR3 reads CASSSASGANVLTF. The CDR3 coding sequence is TGCGCCAGCAGCTCGGCCTCTGGGGCCAACGTCCTGACTTTC. The full variable domain, in which reference TRBV5-1 and TRBJ2-6 provide the parts outside the CDR3, is KAGVTQTPRYLIKTRGQQVTLSCSPISGHRSVSWYQQTPGQGLQFLFEYFSETQRNKGNFPGRFSGRQFSNSRSEMNVSTLELGDSALYLCASSSASGANVLTFGAGSRLTVL.

V usage is TRBV27 and J usage is TRBJ2-7; D remains unclear. Per germline, CDR1 MNHEY and CDR2 SMNVEV (reference sequence). CDR3 length: 16 amino acids. Trimming stripped 4 bases from V and 2 bases from J, with 18 bases between. In DNA form, the CDR3 reads TGTGCCAGCAGTTCCAGTCGAGCCCCCGCAACCTACGAGCAGTACTTC. It encodes CASSSSRAPATYEQYF.

This clone was seen a few times. The chain is built from TRBV18 and TRBJ1-6, with D unresolved. Germline V gene lookup returns CDR1 KGHSH and CDR2 LQKENI. The V and J ends lost 2 bases and 10 bases respectively, with 15 bases between them. This CDR3 comprises 15 residues. This chain's CDR3 is CASSPTEGTRSPLHF. CDR3 sequence (DNA): TGTGCCAGCTCACCAACAGAGGGTACTCGATCACCCCTCCACTTT.

The chain employs TRBV5-1 and TRBJ1-1; the D gene is possibly TRBD1 (5 bases). With 3 bases removed from V and 0 bases from J, the gap between germline ends came to 15 bases. The V gene's germline CDR1 is SGHRS and CDR2 YFSETQ. The CDR3 runs 16 residues. The CDR3 coding sequence is TGCGCCAGCAGCTCACAAGGGGACCTCGTGAACACTGAAGCTTTCTTT. Its protein is CASSSQGDLVNTEAFF.

The chain joins TRBV2 to TRBJ1-4; D gene uncertain. The CDR3 has 14 amino acids. Germline V gives CDR1 SNHLY, CDR2 FYNNEI. V was trimmed by 6 bases and J by 4 bases, leaving 12 bases between them. Here the CDR3 reads CASRRTDNNEKLFF. The CDR3 DNA reads TGTGCCAGCAGGAGGACCGACAATAATGAAAAACTGTTTTTT.

V gene TRBV4-1 combines with J gene TRBJ1-5; 12 nucleotides agree with TRBD1. Germline V gene lookup returns CDR1 MGHRA and CDR2 YSYEKL. V dropped 1 base and J dropped 6; count of bases not matched to a gene: 19. The length of the CDR3 is 21 residues. The CDR3 reads CASSQVRMLGTGGRDLQPQHF. The CDR3, as DNA: TGCGCCAGCAGCCAAGTTCGAATGCTCGGGACAGGGGGCCGTGATCTTCAGCCCCAGCATTTT.

The V gene is TRBV7-9, the J gene TRBJ2-7; no clear D. V lost 1 base to trimming and J lost 6 bases, with 7 bases between them. CDR3 length equals 12 residues. Germline CDR1 SEHNR, CDR2 FQNEAQ (reference sequence). CDR3 in DNA: TGTGCCAGCAGCTTAGAAGGGCTCGAGCAGTACTTC. It yields the protein CASSLEGLEQYF.

This chain links TRBV7-2 with TRBJ1-4, with D uncertain. The germline gives CDR1 SGHTA, CDR2 FQGNSA. Trimming removed 1 base from V and 8 bases from J, with 14 bases in between. The CDR3 spans 15 residues. CDR3 DNA: TGTGCCAGCAGCTTAGGGGTGGTGTCGCAGGAAAAACTGTTTTTT. This translates into CASSLGVVSQEKLFF.

The V call is TRBV5-1, the J call TRBJ1-5, with no clear D. Germline values: CDR1 SGHRS, CDR2 YFSETQ. Between the trimmed V and J ends, which lost 2 bases and 8 bases, there was a span of 20 bases. The CDR3 loop spans 16 amino acids. The CDR3 DNA reads as TGCGCCAGCAGCTTTGTGTCGGAAGGTTTTGTTAAGCCCCAGCATTTT. It yields the protein CASSFVSEGFVKPQHF. Complete variable domain (other parts from reference TRBV5-1 and TRBJ1-5): KAGVTQTPRYLIKTRGQQVTLSCSPISGHRSVSWYQQTPGQGLQFLFEYFSETQRNKGNFPGRFSGRQFSNSRSEMNVSTLELGDSALYLCASSFVSEGFVKPQHFGDGTRLSIL.

The gene calls are TRBV18 and TRBJ1-6; no firm D call. Germline CDR1 and CDR2: KGHSH and LQKENI. The CDR3 spans 16 residues. Trimming shortened V by 0 bases and J by 10 bases, and 16 bases separated the two germline ends. The CDR3 DNA reads as TGTGCCAGCTCACCACCGGGTTTTCGGGCGAACTCACCCCTCCACTTT. Protein product: CASSPPGFRANSPLHF.

This chain links TRBV6-5 with TRBJ2-1; 7 nucleotides agree with TRBD2. The V segment lost 0 bases and the J segment 10 bases; nucleotides outside the gene matches: 3. Germline V gene sequence: CDR1 MNHEY, CDR2 SVGAGI. The CDR3 has 13 amino acids. CDR3 loop: CASSYSTSEEQFF. DNA for the CDR3: TGTGCCAGCAGTTACTCCACTAGCGAGGAGCAGTTCTTC.

This chain's CDR3 is CASSSTRRRRNTEAFF. The CDR3, as DNA: TGTGCCAGCAGTTCCACCCGGAGACGTAGGAACACTGAAGCTTTCTTT. This chain connects TRBV28 to TRBJ1-1; D uncertain. V was pared by 4 bases and J by 1 base, with 16 bases between. Germline CDR1 reads MDHEN; CDR2 reads SYDVKM. This CDR3 region has 16 residues.

This clone has more than one count but fewer than ten. The chain combines TRBV2 with TRBJ1-1; D ambiguous. V dropped 2 bases and J dropped 4 bases, with 14 bases sitting between them. Per germline, CDR1 SNHLY and CDR2 FYNNEI. This CDR3 comprises 15 residues. The CDR3: CASSEQRVSGTEAFF. In nucleotides, the CDR3 is TGTGCCAGCAGTGAACAAAGGGTTTCGGGCACTGAAGCTTTCTTT.

This chain links TRBV28 with TRBJ1-2; 8 nucleotides match TRBD1. Germline loops: CDR1 MDHEN, CDR2 SYDVKM. The CDR3 loop spans 13 amino acids. Losses at the gene ends were 8 bases for V and 1 base for J; bases not matched to a gene: 3. CDR3 residues: CASWDRFNYGYTF. The CDR3 nucleotides are TGTGCCAGCTGGGACAGGTTTAACTATGGCTACACCTTC.

The CDR3 DNA reads as TGTGCCAGCAGACGTCCCGGGGACAACACCGGGGAGCTGTTTTTT. It is translated as CASRRPGDNTGELFF. The chain uses TRBV7-9 and TRBJ2-2; D is possibly TRBD1 or TRBD2 (5 bases each). The CDR3 covers 15 residues. V lost 6 bases and J 2 bases, leaving 13 bases between the germline ends. CDR1 and CDR2 (germline): SEHNR, FQNEAQ (reference sequence).

The chain carries TRBV19 and TRBJ1-2; TRBD1 might be the D (6 bases). V lost 5 bases, J lost 5 bases, and 18 bases lay in between. The germline V gene encodes CDR1 LNHDA and CDR2 SQIVND (reference sequence). The CDR3 sequence is 15 residues long. CDR3 residues: CASSSLRQDGYGYTF. The CDR3, as DNA: TGTGCCAGTAGTTCTCTTAGACAGGATGGTTATGGCTACACCTTC.

The CDR3 DNA follows: TGTGCCTGGGGACAGCGCGACGAGCAGTTCTTC. Amino acids: CAWGQRDEQFF. The chain links TRBV30 to TRBJ2-1; a weak D match, TRBD1 (6 bases). Trimming shortened V by 5 bases and J by 10 bases, and 12 bases separated the two germline ends. This CDR3 region has 11 residues. From germline, CDR1 is GTSNPN and CDR2 SVGIG (reference sequence).

V gene TRBV4-3 combines with J gene TRBJ2-7; D perhaps matches TRBD2 (6 bases). Germline V lookup: CDR1 LGHNA, CDR2 YSLEER. V was pared by 4 bases and J by 6 bases, with 16 bases between. This CDR3 spans 14 amino acids. DNA for the CDR3: TGCGCCAGCAGCCCGAGGAGCAAGGGAGGCGAGCAGTACTTC. It is translated as CASSPRSKGGEQYF.

V is TRBV5-1 and J is TRBJ1-1; D is ambiguous. This CDR3 has 14 amino acids. Per germline, CDR1 SGHRS and CDR2 YFSETQ. Trimming stripped 1 base from V and 1 base from J, with 8 bases between. For the CDR3, the DNA is TGCGCCAGCAGCTTGCAGGCAGCGAACACTGAAGCTTTCTTT. It translates to CASSLQAANTEAFF.

The rearrangement joins TRBV7-9 to TRBJ2-1; D call uncertain. CDR1 and CDR2 from the germline V gene are SEHNR and FQNEAQ (reference sequence). The CDR3 covers 11 residues. The V end was cut by 0 bases, the J end by 6 bases, with 0 bases between. In nucleotides, the CDR3 is TGTGCCAGCAGCTTAGCCAATGAGCAGTTCTTC. It codes for CASSLANEQFF.

This chain joins TRBV7-3 and TRBJ2-7; D is perhaps TRBD2 (5 bases). CDR3 length equals 15 residues. With 2 bases removed from V and 1 base from J, the gap between germline ends came to 12 bases. Germline values: CDR1 SGHTA, CDR2 FQGTGA. CDR3 sequence reads: CASSLPIGVSYEQYF. The CDR3 region has the DNA TGTGCCAGCAGCTTACCCATCGGGGTTTCCTACGAGCAGTACTTC.

V is TRBV18 and J is TRBJ2-7; D ambiguous. Germline lookup yields CDR1 KGHSH and CDR2 LQKENI. The CDR3 is made up of 13 amino acids. Trimming removed 4 bases at V and 3 bases at J, with 10 bases between. As DNA, the CDR3 is TGTGCCAGCTCACTCGGACGGTACTACGAGCAGTACTTC. It yields the protein CASSLGRYYEQYF.